A single sample is the source of the 29 T cell receptor beta chains below, sequenced in a study of sequential checkpoint blockade in melanoma. Sequencing used immunoSEQ multiplex PCR; TCRdb keeps in-frame clones, though not all of them. The table lists around 680 clones, under 30% of them singletons, with around a quarter in the top ten. As for treatment: randomized to nivolumab then ipilimumab (arm A) or the reverse (arm B). This specimen consisted of tumor tissue (inferred from file names), obtained from a patient given nivolumab and ipilimumab in sequence. The receptors here all came from a human donor with melanoma.

This clone came up a few times. CDR3 bases: TGTGCCAGCAGCCCGGCAGCCTTAGGCTCCTACGAGCAGTACTTC. Residues: CASSPAALGSYEQYF. The rearrangement links TRBV11-3 to TRBJ2-7, with D unresolved. The CDR3 runs 15 residues. Trimming pared 5 bases from V and 0 bases from J, leaving 14 bases between. The germline gives CDR1 SGHNT, CDR2 YENEEA.

J is TRBJ1-5 and V is TRBV19; possibly TRBD1 for D (6 bases). Trimming pared 7 bases from V and 5 bases from J, leaving 21 bases between. The CDR3 is made up of 16 amino acids. CDR1 is LNHDA, CDR2 SQIVND, per germline (reference sequence). CDR3 amino acids: CASNSPTAAGDQPQHF. Here the CDR3 DNA reads TGTGCCAGTAATTCACCTACAGCCGCAGGGGATCAGCCCCAGCATTTT. Full variable domain (outside the CDR3, taken from reference TRBV19 and TRBJ1-5): DGGITQSPKYLFRKEGQNVTLSCEQNLNHDAMYWYRQDPGQGLRLIYYSQIVNDFQKGDIAEGYSVSREKKESFPLTVTSAQKNPTAFYLCASNSPTAAGDQPQHFGDGTRLSIL.

There are a few counts of this clone. The chain couples TRBV11-3 to TRBJ1-2; weak D call: TRBD1 (5 bases). The CDR3 totals 17 residues. The V end was cut by 2 bases, the J end by 6 bases, with 22 bases between. Germline V gene lookup returns CDR1 SGHNT and CDR2 YENEEA. The CDR3 protein is CASSLFLREGKGDGYTF. In DNA form, the CDR3 reads TGTGCCAGCAGCTTATTTCTCCGGGAGGGGAAGGGCGATGGCTACACCTTC. The full variable domain, its missing parts supplied by reference TRBV11-3 and TRBJ1-2, is EAGVVQSPRYKIIEKKQPVAFWCNPISGHNTLYWYLQNLGQGPELLIRYENEEAVDDSQLPKDRFSAERLKGVDSTLKIQPAELGDSAVYLCASSLFLREGKGDGYTFGSGTRLTVV.

The genes are TRBV18 and TRBJ2-3; D is ambiguous. This CDR3 is 14 amino acids long. CDR1 KGHSH and CDR2 LQKENI come from the germline V gene. With 5 bases removed from V and 5 bases from J, the gap between germline ends came to 14 bases. CDR3 residues: CASSAGRFEDTQYF. In DNA form, the CDR3 reads TGTGCCAGCTCAGCCGGCCGGTTCGAAGATACGCAGTATTTT.

This clone was observed a handful of times. This chain connects TRBV11-3 to TRBJ2-1, with 7 nucleotides matching TRBD2. The junction had 7 bases not matched to a gene; V was cut back by 5 bases and J by 3 bases. CDR1 SGHNT and CDR2 YENEEA come from the germline V gene. The CDR3 is made up of 15 amino acids. Written as DNA, the CDR3 is TGTGCCAGCAGCACCGGACTAGGCGTCTACAATGAGCAGTTCTTC. Protein sequence: CASSTGLGVYNEQFF.

The sample holds a few counts of this clone. The chain is built from TRBV6-8 and TRBJ2-7; D might be TRBD2 (6 bases). This CDR3 spans 15 amino acids. V was shortened by 6 bases and J by 2 bases, with 17 bases between the two germline ends. Germline V gene sequence: CDR1 MNHGY, CDR2 SAAAGT. The CDR3 DNA is TGTGCCAGCAGCGACCGGGGGACTCCCACCTACGAGCAGTACTTC. Translating gives CASSDRGTPTYEQYF.

J is TRBJ2-5 and V is TRBV19, with 8 bases identical to TRBD1. This CDR3 is 18 amino acids long. Germline lookup yields CDR1 LNHDA and CDR2 SQIVND (reference sequence). With 3 bases clipped from V and 1 base from J, the junction kept 13 bases outside the gene matches. The DNA of the CDR3 is TGTGCCAGTAGTATTGGGGACAGGACCGCCGGTATCCAAGAGACCCAGTACTTC. Residues: CASSIGDRTAGIQETQYF.

The chain uses TRBV2 and TRBJ2-7; TRBD1 matches 10 bases. This CDR3 has 15 amino acids. Germline-derived CDR1 and CDR2 are SNHLY and FYNNEI. Trimming removed 6 bases from V and 4 bases from J; junction bases left unmatched: 9. Here the CDR3 reads CASSSRQGAEYEQYF. CDR3 in DNA: TGTGCCAGCAGCTCACGACAGGGGGCAGAGTACGAGCAGTACTTC.

In its sample, this clone was seen a few times. This sequence joins TRBV19 and TRBJ1-1; D is uncertain. The V and J ends lost 0 bases and 1 base respectively, with 9 bases between them. The CDR3 consists of 15 residues. Germline V gene sequence: CDR1 LNHDA, CDR2 SQIVND (reference sequence). The CDR3 protein is CASSIDVRSNTEAFF. CDR3 DNA: TGTGCCAGTAGTATAGATGTCAGGTCGAACACTGAAGCTTTCTTT. Based on the CDR3 plus reference TRBV19 and TRBJ1-1, the full variable domain is DGGITQSPKYLFRKEGQNVTLSCEQNLNHDAMYWYRQDPGQGLRLIYYSQIVNDFQKGDIAEGYSVSREKKESFPLTVTSAQKNPTAFYLCASSIDVRSNTEAFFGQGTRLTVV.

The chain links TRBV9 to TRBJ2-2; 7 bases agree with TRBD1. V was pared by 1 base and J by 5 bases, with 5 bases of the junction left unmatched. This CDR3 spans 15 amino acids. In germline, CDR1 is SGDLS, CDR2 YYNGEE. The CDR3 here is CASSVRGGETGELFF. CDR3 nucleotides: TGTGCCAGCAGCGTAAGAGGGGGCGAGACCGGGGAGCTGTTTTTT. Filled out from reference TRBV9 and TRBJ2-2, the complete variable domain reads DSGVTQTPKHLITATGQRVTLRCSPRSGDLSVYWYQQSLDQGLQFLIQYYNGEERAKGNILERFSAQQFPDLHSELNLSSLELGDSALYFCASSVRGGETGELFFGEGSRLTVL.

J is TRBJ1-2 and V is TRBV28; TRBD1 matches 8 bases. Unmatched junction bases numbered 10, after V lost 11 bases and J lost 2 bases. The CDR3 sequence is 14 residues long. Per germline, CDR1 MDHEN and CDR2 SYDVKM. For the CDR3, the DNA is TGTGCCGCAGCTGGGGCAGGGGGCAACTATGGCTACACCTTC. This codes for CAAAGAGGNYGYTF.

A few counts support this clone. The chain couples TRBV11-3 to TRBJ2-2, with D perhaps TRBD2 (7 bases). This CDR3 has 18 amino acids. Germline V gene sequence: CDR1 SGHNT, CDR2 YENEEA. The germline V and J ends were trimmed by 4 bases and 6 bases, with 24 bases remaining between them. CDR3 loop: CASSSGQMAGVVAGELFF. The CDR3 nucleotides are TGTGCCAGCAGCTCCGGACAGATGGCGGGAGTTGTAGCCGGGGAGCTGTTTTTT.

This clone was seen a few times. The chain employs TRBV6-8 and TRBJ2-1, with TRBD1 matching 11 bases. V gave up 4 bases and J gave up 0 bases; unmatched junction bases: 14. From germline, CDR1 is MNHGY and CDR2 SAAAGT. The CDR3 runs 20 residues. This CDR3 is CASSSAGTGGRLSSYNEQFF. The DNA of the CDR3 is TGTGCCAGCAGTTCAGCCGGGACAGGGGGAAGACTTAGCTCCTACAATGAGCAGTTCTTC.

This clone was observed a handful of times. The J gene is TRBJ1-1, the V gene TRBV6-8; D is perhaps TRBD1 (6 bases). Germline values: CDR1 MNHGY, CDR2 SAAAGT. The CDR3 sequence is 15 residues long. V lost 5 bases to trimming and J lost 1 base, with 14 bases between them. The CDR3 DNA is TGTGCCAGCAGTAACCGGGGGGGGCGGAACACTGAAGCTTTCTTT. Amino acids: CASSNRGGRNTEAFF.

The chain combines TRBV19 with TRBJ1-5; D remains ambiguous. The V end lost 8 bases, the J end lost 6 bases, and 17 bases lay between the germline ends. From germline, CDR1 is LNHDA and CDR2 SQIVND (reference sequence). CDR3 size: 14 residues. The CDR3 bases are TGTGCCAGTGCCACAGTCGATGTGAGTCAGCCCCAGCATTTT. Protein: CASATVDVSQPQHF.

The chain has TRBV29-1 and TRBJ2-2; 7 bases are shared with TRBD2. The V segment lost 6 bases and the J segment 4 bases; nucleotides outside the gene matches: 8. The CDR3 has 14 amino acids. Germline CDR1 SQVTM, CDR2 ANQGSEA. CDR3 nucleotides: TGCAGCGTGACCGGACTAGTAGGCACCGGGGAGCTGTTTTTT. It specifies CSVTGLVGTGELFF.

The J gene is TRBJ2-3, the V gene TRBV14; 8 nucleotides line up with TRBD2. The CDR3 is 16 residues long. The V gene end was trimmed by 4 bases and the J gene end by 4 bases; junction bases not matched to a gene: 10. Germline CDR1 SGHDN, CDR2 FVKESK. The DNA of the CDR3 is TGTGCCAGCAGCCCTCTAGCGGGTAAGGGTGCAGATACGCAGTATTTT. The encoded protein is CASSPLAGKGADTQYF.

The chain has TRBV9 and TRBJ2-6; 11 bases are shared with TRBD2. CDR1 and CDR2 (germline): SGDLS, YYNGEE. V lost 4 bases, J lost 1 base, and 10 bases stayed unmatched. The CDR3 consists of 19 residues. CDR3 in amino acids: CASSPGTSGVDSGANVLTF. DNA of the CDR3: TGTGCCAGCAGCCCTGGGACTAGCGGCGTCGATTCTGGGGCCAACGTCCTGACTTTC.

The V and J genes are TRBV7-4 and TRBJ2-5; D may match TRBD1 or TRBD2 (5 bases each). The germline V gene has CDR1 SGHVT and CDR2 SQSDAQ. Trimming took off 5 bases at V and 4 bases at J, with 11 bases between the two ends. CDR3 length: 13 residues. This CDR3 is CASSPDGAETQYF. For the CDR3, the DNA is TGTGCCAGCAGCCCGGACGGGGCAGAGACCCAGTACTTC.

Written as DNA, the CDR3 is TGCGCCAGCAGCCCAGACCCGGGACTAGCCTCCGAGCAGTACTTC. Translation: CASSPDPGLASEQYF. J is TRBJ2-7 and V is TRBV5-1; 9 nucleotides agree with TRBD2. The CDR3 covers 15 residues. J lost 6 bases, V lost 4 bases, and 11 bases had no gene match. CDR1 and CDR2 (germline): SGHRS, YFSETQ.

J is TRBJ1-2 and V is TRBV11-1; 10 nucleotides match TRBD1. In germline, CDR1 is SGHAT, CDR2 FQDESV (reference sequence). V shed 1 base, J shed 4 bases, and the junction held 0 bases outside the gene matches. The CDR3 runs 14 residues. The CDR3 sequence is CASSLGDRGYGYTF. CDR3 in DNA: TGTGCCAGCAGCTTAGGGGACAGGGGCTATGGCTACACCTTC. The variable domain in full, completed from reference TRBV11-1 and TRBJ1-2, reads EAEVAQSPRYKITEKSQAVAFWCDPISGHATLYWYRQILGQGPELLVQFQDESVVDDSQLPKDRFSAERLKGVDSTLKIQPAELGDSAMYLCASSLGDRGYGYTFGSGTRLTVV.

V is TRBV6-8 and J is TRBJ1-1, with no clear D. Germline CDR1 MNHGY, CDR2 SAAAGT. V lost 4 bases, J lost 12 bases, and 15 bases lay in between. The CDR3 length is 12 residues. CDR3 sequence (DNA): TGTGCCAGCAGTTCCGAGGTGGGTAGGACTTTCTTT. This sequence encodes CASSSEVGRTFF.

In this sample, this clone is medium-sized. The rearrangement uses TRBV6-8 and TRBJ1-2, with TRBD1 identical over 7 bases. CDR3 length equals 14 residues. CDR1 and CDR2 from the germline V gene are MNHGY and SAAAGT. Germline trimming cut 5 bases from V and 0 bases from J; bases unmatched to any gene: 3. The CDR3 DNA sequence: TGTGCCAGCAGTGAGAGGGGGCCTAACTATGGCTACACCTTC. This translates into CASSERGPNYGYTF.

The CDR3 sequence is CASSLRAGGPSNEQFF. DNA for the CDR3: TGTGCCAGCAGCCTTCGAGCGGGAGGCCCCTCGAATGAGCAGTTCTTC. The genes are TRBV11-3 and TRBJ2-1; TRBD2 matches at 9 bases. Germline lookup yields CDR1 SGHNT and CDR2 YENEEA. With V trimmed by 5 bases and J by 7 bases, 12 bases remained unmatched. CDR3 length: 16 residues.

This clone is judged large. V is TRBV14 and J is TRBJ1-1, with a weak D call TRBD1 (6 bases). The V gene's germline CDR1 is SGHDN and CDR2 FVKESK. V lost 3 bases, J lost 1 base, and 12 bases lay in between. This CDR3 comprises 15 residues. The CDR3 nucleotides are TGTGCCAGCAGCCATCTGGGACACTGGAACACTGAAGCTTTCTTT. Protein product: CASSHLGHWNTEAFF.

This clone is categorized as large. The gene calls are TRBV6-8 and TRBJ2-3; tentative D call: TRBD2 (6 bases). With 10 bases removed from V and 2 bases from J, the gap between germline ends came to 13 bases. CDR1 MNHGY and CDR2 SAAAGT come from the germline V gene. This CDR3 has 13 residues. The CDR3 is CATKLANTDTQYF. CDR3 bases: TGTGCCACCAAACTAGCAAACACAGATACGCAGTATTTT.

The J gene is TRBJ1-2, the V gene TRBV6-8; D not resolved. Germline-derived CDR1 and CDR2 are MNHGY and SAAAGT. CDR3 length: 15 amino acids. Trimming removed 0 bases at V and 4 bases at J, with 12 bases between. Here the CDR3 DNA reads TGTGCCAGCAGTTACTCCGGTAGAGGTGTCTATGGCTACACCTTC. Amino acids: CASSYSGRGVYGYTF.

This clone occurred a few times. The chain is built from TRBV6-8 and TRBJ2-1; 10 positions agree with TRBD2. Germline V gene lookup returns CDR1 MNHGY and CDR2 SAAAGT. CDR3 size: 15 residues. The ends lost 5 bases at V and 13 bases at J; junction bases unmatched: 14. The CDR3 protein is CASSALAGAKGGQFF. The CDR3, as DNA: TGTGCCAGCAGTGCTCTAGCGGGGGCGAAAGGGGGACAGTTCTTC.

Only a few counts were recorded for this clone. The rearrangement joins TRBV6-8 to TRBJ2-2, with 7 bases fitting TRBD2. Trimming removed 5 bases from V and 4 bases from J; junction bases left unmatched: 7. This CDR3 comprises 15 residues. Germline V gene sequence: CDR1 MNHGY, CDR2 SAAAGT. The CDR3 nucleotides read TGTGCCAGCAGTGAGACGGGGGGAGGCACCGGGGAGCTGTTTTTT. It translates to CASSETGGGTGELFF.